The 5 T cell receptor beta chains reported below all come from one sample, sequenced in a study of T cell responses to AZD1222 COVID-19 vaccine. Libraries were prepared by immunoSEQ multiplex PCR; TCRdb keeps only in-frame clonotypes and omits some of them. Here the sample spans under 150,000 clones, over 90% being singletons. The sample was peripheral blood, taken on day 0 of AZD1222 vaccination. These receptors originate from an adult in good health.

The chain couples TRBV6-2 or TRBV6-3 to TRBJ1-2; no definite D call. In germline, CDR1 is MNHEY, CDR2 SVGEGT. The ends were cut back, 2 bases at V and 2 bases at J, with 9 bases in the middle. The CDR3 sequence is 14 residues long. CDR3 sequence reads: CASSYPLENYGYTF. The CDR3 region has the DNA TGTGCCAGCAGTTACCCCCTTGAGAACTATGGCTACACCTTC.

V and J are TRBV19 and TRBJ2-4, with D perhaps being TRBD1 or TRBD2 (5 bases each). This CDR3 comprises 14 residues. Trimming shortened V by 8 bases and J by 0 bases, and 11 bases separated the two germline ends. From germline, CDR1 is LNHDA and CDR2 SQIVND (reference sequence). Here the CDR3 reads CASSGTVAKNIQYF. The CDR3 bases are TGTGCCAGTTCGGGGACGGTAGCCAAAAACATTCAGTACTTC.

The J gene is TRBJ1-2, the V gene TRBV11-2; 7 nucleotides line up with TRBD1. Germline loops: CDR1 SGHAT, CDR2 FQNNGV. The ends lost 5 bases at V and 7 bases at J; junction bases unmatched: 4. This CDR3 is built from 12 residues. The CDR3 DNA reads as TGTGCCAGCAGCGCCAGACAGGGTGGCTACACCTTC. This translates into CASSARQGGYTF.

This chain connects TRBV5-4 to TRBJ1-4; D is possibly TRBD1 (5 bases). This CDR3 has 14 amino acids. The germline V and J ends were trimmed by 0 bases and 5 bases, with 8 bases remaining between them. CDR1 and CDR2 (germline): SGHNT, YYREEE (reference sequence). CDR3 protein: CASSLGQSNEKLFF. In nucleotides, the CDR3 is TGTGCCAGCAGCTTGGGACAGAGCAATGAAAAACTGTTTTTT.

The chain couples TRBV19 to TRBJ2-1; 8 bases are shared with TRBD2. Trimming took 7 bases from V and 4 from J; bases not matched to a gene: 12. CDR3 length: 16 residues. The germline V gene has CDR1 LNHDA and CDR2 SQIVND (reference sequence). The CDR3 loop is CASTRLGGGFYNEQFF. The CDR3 nucleotides read TGTGCCAGTACCCGGTTGGGCGGGGGGTTTTACAATGAGCAGTTCTTC. Drawing the rest from reference TRBV19 and TRBJ2-1, the complete variable domain is DGGITQSPKYLFRKEGQNVTLSCEQNLNHDAMYWYRQDPGQGLRLIYYSQIVNDFQKGDIAEGYSVSREKKESFPLTVTSAQKNPTAFYLCASTRLGGGFYNEQFFGPGTRLTVL.